The 21 T cell receptor beta chains presented below share a single source sample, sequenced in a study of T-cell reconstitution after alpha-beta-depleted transplantation in children. As it was prepared, the TCRbeta library received unique molecular identifiers. TCRdb recomputed calls from the PCR reads with MiXCR, one row per CDR3 protein. The table shows hundreds of thousands of distinct CDR3 sequences, with over 10% occurring only once. This material consisted of PBMCs, mostly from graft donor cells, taken 360 days after TCRalphabeta/CD19-depleted stem cell transplant. The source is a male patient younger than 18 who had a stem cell transplant for acute myeloid leukemia, so the T cells may come from the graft donor.

This clonotype was counted only a few times. The DNA for the CDR3 is TGCGCCAGCAGCCGGAACCGACAGGGAGGGTACGAGCAGTACTTC. This sequence encodes CASSRNRQGGYEQYF. V usage is TRBV4-3 and J usage is TRBJ2-7, with D perhaps given as TRBD1 or TRBD2 (7 bases each). The CDR3 totals 15 residues. CDR1 and CDR2 from the germline V gene are LGHNA and YSLEER. The V end lost 4 bases, the J end lost 4 bases, and 17 bases lay between the germline ends.

This clonotype was recorded at least ten times. The chain recombines TRBV25-1 with TRBJ2-2; possibly TRBD1 or TRBD2 for D (5 bases each). From germline, CDR1 is MGHDK and CDR2 SYGVNS. Trimming cost V 0 bases and J 6 bases, with 8 bases left between them. CDR3 length equals 14 residues. In DNA, the CDR3 is TGTGCCAGCAGTGAATATGTGGGACCCGGGGAGCTGTTTTTT. Protein product: CASSEYVGPGELFF. The full variable domain, its missing parts supplied by reference TRBV25-1 and TRBJ2-2, is EADIYQTPRYLVIGTGKKITLECSQTMGHDKMYWYQQDPGMELHLIHYSYGVNSTEKGDLSSESTVSRIRTEHFPLTLESARPSHTSQYLCASSEYVGPGELFFGEGSRLTVL.

This clonotype has a handful of counts. One end of the junction varies from germline; a read error may be responsible. CDR3 sequence reads: CASTLRGPSSYEQYF. The CDR3 DNA is TGTGCCAGCACCTTGAGGGGACCTAGCTCCTACGAGCAGTACTTC. The chain links TRBV5-6 to TRBJ2-7; either TRBD1 or TRBD2 may supply D (5 bases each). CDR1 and CDR2 (germline): SGHDT, YYEEEE. The CDR3 covers 15 residues.

The chain carries TRBV7-6 and TRBJ2-1, with no clear D. This CDR3 comprises 14 residues. Germline V gene data show CDR1 as SGHVS and CDR2 as FNYEAQ. Trimming removed 5 bases from V and 2 bases from J, with 10 bases in between. In DNA, the CDR3 is TGTGCCAGCAGCCCGGTAGGGACCTACAATGAGCAGTTCTTC. Its translation: CASSPVGTYNEQFF.

This sequence joins TRBV28 and TRBJ1-5, with D possibly being TRBD1 (6 bases). CDR3 length equals 15 residues. V was cut by 8 bases and J by 3 bases, with 17 bases left in between. Germline assignment: CDR1 MDHEN and CDR2 SYDVKM. The CDR3 reads CASENQGFNNQPQHF. CDR3 DNA: TGTGCCAGCGAAAACCAGGGGTTTAACAATCAGCCCCAGCATTTT.

By share, this clonotype ranks as medium-sized. The chain recombines TRBV29-1 with TRBJ2-3; the match to TRBD2 covers 8 bases. The germline V gene encodes CDR1 SQVTM and CDR2 ANQGSEA. V shed 3 bases, J shed 6 bases, and the junction held 11 bases outside the gene matches. There are 15 residues in the CDR3. The CDR3 DNA reads TGCAGCGTTGAGTTGGGCGGGAGCGGGAGTGATACGCAGTATTTT. Translating it yields CSVELGGSGSDTQYF.

The chain employs TRBV18 and TRBJ2-7, with D tentatively TRBD1 (6 bases). CDR1 and CDR2 (germline): KGHSH, LQKENI. The ends were cut back, 4 bases at V and 6 bases at J, with 25 bases in the middle. The CDR3 has 17 residues. DNA for the CDR3: TGTGCCAGCTCACTACAGGGTATCCTCCCCTTTACGTCCGAGCAGTACTTC. Protein: CASSLQGILPFTSEQYF. Combining the CDR3 with reference TRBV18 and TRBJ2-7 gives the whole variable domain NAGVMQNPRHLVRRRGQEARLRCSPMKGHSHVYWYRQLPEEGLKFMVYLQKENIIDESGMPKERFSAEFPKEGPSILRIQQVVRGDSAAYFCASSLQGILPFTSEQYFGPGTRLTVT.

The V and J genes are TRBV20-1 and TRBJ2-7; 10 bases align to TRBD2. Per germline, CDR1 DFQATT and CDR2 SNEGSKA (reference sequence). Trimming cost V 4 bases and J 2 bases; bases outside gene matches: 5. The CDR3 has 14 amino acids. CDR3 coding DNA: TGCAGTGCTATCAAGCGGGAGGGCCCCTACGAGCAGTACTTC. Its translation is CSAIKREGPYEQYF.

This clonotype was found a few times. This chain joins TRBV29-1 and TRBJ2-2, with 11 bases fitting TRBD1. The length of the CDR3 is 13 residues. Trimming took 6 bases from V and 6 from J; bases not matched to a gene: 3. Looked up from germline, CDR1 is SQVTM and CDR2 is ANQGSEA. CDR3 bases: TGCAGCGTGAGGGGACAGGGGGCCGGGGAGCTGTTTTTT. Encoded protein: CSVRGQGAGELFF.

This clonotype was recorded many times. The CDR3 loop is CASSFMGLAGTDTQYF. CDR3 DNA: TGTGCCAGCAGCTTTATGGGACTAGCGGGCACAGATACGCAGTATTTT. J is TRBJ2-3 and V is TRBV5-6, with 11 bases lining up with TRBD2. This CDR3 contains 16 residues. V lost 2 bases to trimming and J lost 1 base; unmatched junction nucleotides: 3. The germline CDR1 and CDR2 sequences are SGHDT and YYEEEE.

This clonotype is labeled medium-sized. The chain links TRBV11-2 to TRBJ2-3; D is ambiguous. CDR1 is SGHAT, CDR2 FQNNGV, per germline. CDR3 length: 14 amino acids. Trimming took 5 bases from V and 3 from J, leaving 12 bases between them. The CDR3 nucleotides read TGTGCCAGCAGCGTCGACTTCCTTACAGATACGCAGTATTTT. Translating gives CASSVDFLTDTQYF.

The chain recombines TRBV5-1 with TRBJ2-6, with TRBD1 matching over 8 bases. The CDR3 is 18 amino acids. Germline V lookup: CDR1 SGHRS, CDR2 YFSETQ. V was pared by 4 bases and J by 3 bases, with 12 bases of the junction left unmatched. For the CDR3, the DNA is TGCGCCAGCAGCCCCAGACAGGGGATAATAATTGGGGCCAACGTCCTGACTTTC. Amino acids: CASSPRQGIIIGANVLTF.

The sample holds a few counts of this clonotype. The V call is TRBV29-1, the J call TRBJ2-1; D is unclear. CDR1 is SQVTM, CDR2 ANQGSEA, per germline. Trimming took 5 bases from V and 7 from J, leaving 6 bases between them. This CDR3 spans 10 amino acids. CDR3 in amino acids: CSVRRNEQFF. The CDR3 nucleotides are TGCAGCGTTCGGAGAAATGAGCAGTTCTTC.

This clonotype turned up a few times. The chain carries TRBV27 and TRBJ2-5; 7 nucleotides match TRBD1. CDR3 size: 17 residues. J gave up 1 base and V 1 base, and 9 bases lay outside the gene matches. CDR1 MNHEY and CDR2 SMNVEV come from the germline V gene (reference sequence). CDR3 residues: CASSLFTVTGLQETQYF. The CDR3 DNA is TGTGCCAGCAGTTTATTCACGGTGACAGGGCTCCAAGAGACCCAGTACTTC.

A note on this clonotype: It may be a read error: a sequence one base away is much more abundant. DNA of the CDR3: TGTGCCAGCAGTGAAAGGTTGGGGCTAGTCGTTGGGAATGAGCAGTTCTTC. Its protein product is CASSERLGLVVGNEQFF. The V call is TRBV25-1, the J call TRBJ2-1; possibly TRBD1 for D (5 bases). V lost 2 bases, J lost 7 bases, and 21 bases lay in between. The CDR3 contains 17 residues. The germline V gene has CDR1 MGHDK and CDR2 SYGVNS.

This chain uses TRBV29-1 with TRBJ1-2; D gene unclear. Germline V lookup: CDR1 SQVTM, CDR2 ANQGSEA. V was clipped by 3 bases and J by 8 bases, with 7 bases between them. The CDR3 spans 10 residues. The DNA for the CDR3 is TGCAGCGTTGATCAAAGGGGCTACACCTTC. Amino acids: CSVDQRGYTF.

The rearrangement joins TRBV7-2 to TRBJ2-7; 10 bases are shared with TRBD2. In germline, CDR1 is SGHTA, CDR2 FQGNSA. The V gene end was trimmed by 1 base and the J gene end by 0 bases; junction bases not matched to a gene: 3. CDR3 size: 16 residues. DNA of the CDR3: TGTGCCAGCAGCTTAGTTGCTAGCGGGAGCTCCTACGAGCAGTACTTC. Translated, it gives CASSLVASGSSYEQYF.

This clonotype came up a few times. V usage is TRBV6-1 and J usage is TRBJ2-2; D not certain. CDR1 and CDR2 (germline): MNHNS, SASEGT. V lost 7 bases to trimming and J lost 1 base, with 10 bases between them. The CDR3 is 14 residues long. The CDR3 nucleotides read TGTGCCAGCACCCCTTGGAGGAACACCGGGGAGCTGTTTTTT. This encodes CASTPWRNTGELFF.

The chain uses TRBV4-3 and TRBJ2-1; D may be TRBD1 (5 bases). The V end was cut by 3 bases, the J end by 8 bases, with 20 bases between. There are 16 residues in the CDR3. Germline-derived CDR1 and CDR2 are LGHNA and YSLEER. CDR3 sequence reads: CASSHEGASHNHEQFF. In DNA, the CDR3 is TGCGCCAGCAGCCATGAAGGGGCTTCCCACAACCATGAGCAGTTCTTC.

This clonotype has a handful of counts. V usage is TRBV6-5 and J usage is TRBJ2-5, with D perhaps TRBD1 (5 bases). Germline lookup yields CDR1 MNHEY and CDR2 SVGAGI. The CDR3 is 12 residues long. Trimming cost V 5 bases and J 5 bases, with 9 bases left between them. CDR3 residues: CASSQGFETQYF. CDR3 coding DNA: TGTGCCAGCAGTCAGGGTTTTGAGACCCAGTACTTC.

This clonotype has a handful of counts. CDR3 in DNA: TGTGCCAGCAGTTCACTGAGGGGGGGGAGGGCTGAAGCTTTCTTT. It specifies CASSSLRGGRAEAFF. The chain has TRBV12-3 or TRBV12-4 and TRBJ1-1, with a tentative D call TRBD1 (6 bases). The CDR3 has 15 amino acids. V was pared by 4 bases and J by 6 bases, with 18 bases between.